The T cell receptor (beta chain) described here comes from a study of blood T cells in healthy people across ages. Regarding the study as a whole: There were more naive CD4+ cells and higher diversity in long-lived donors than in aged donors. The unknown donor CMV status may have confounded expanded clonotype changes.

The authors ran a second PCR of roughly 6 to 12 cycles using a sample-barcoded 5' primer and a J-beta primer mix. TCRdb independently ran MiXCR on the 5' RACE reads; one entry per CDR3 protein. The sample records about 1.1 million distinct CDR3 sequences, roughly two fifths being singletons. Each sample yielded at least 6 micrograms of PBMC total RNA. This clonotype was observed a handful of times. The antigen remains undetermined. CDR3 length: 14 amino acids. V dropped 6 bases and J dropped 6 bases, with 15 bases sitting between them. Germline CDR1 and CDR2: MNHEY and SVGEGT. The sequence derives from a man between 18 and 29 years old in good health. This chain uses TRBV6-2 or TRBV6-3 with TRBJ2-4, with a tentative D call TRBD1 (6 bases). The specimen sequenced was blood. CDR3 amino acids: CASRITGLGNIQYF. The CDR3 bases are TGTGCCAGCAGAATAACAGGGTTGGGAAACATTCAGTACTTC.